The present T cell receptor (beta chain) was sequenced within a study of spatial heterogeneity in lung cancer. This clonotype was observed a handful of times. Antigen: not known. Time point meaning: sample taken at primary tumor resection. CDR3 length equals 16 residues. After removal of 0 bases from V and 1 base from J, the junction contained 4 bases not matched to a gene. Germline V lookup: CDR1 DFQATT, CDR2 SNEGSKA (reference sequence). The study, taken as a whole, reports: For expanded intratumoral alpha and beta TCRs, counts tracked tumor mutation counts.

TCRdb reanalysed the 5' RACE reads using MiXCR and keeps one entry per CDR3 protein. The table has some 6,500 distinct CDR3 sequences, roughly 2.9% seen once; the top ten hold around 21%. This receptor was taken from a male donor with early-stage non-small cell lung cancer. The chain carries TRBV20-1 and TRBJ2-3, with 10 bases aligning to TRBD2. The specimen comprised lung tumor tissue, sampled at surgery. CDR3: CSARDPGLAGTDTQYF. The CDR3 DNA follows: TGCAGTGCTAGAGACCCCGGACTAGCGGGCACAGATACGCAGTATTTT.